The clone carrying this T cell receptor (beta chain) has only one observation. A read error is possible here, since a much larger clone lies one base away. The library came from three nested PCR rounds adapted from ARM-PCR protocols. TCRdb redid the calling of the multiplex PCR reads with MiXCR, one entry per CDR3 protein. There are roughly 220,000 distinct CDR3 sequences in the sample; about two thirds occur only once, and 20% to 25% lies in the top ten. The CDR3 is made up of 13 amino acids. Germline V gene sequence: CDR1 MNHEY, CDR2 SVGEGT. This record belongs to a study of tumor and adjacent non-tumor tissue in lung cancer. This sample's RNA came from whole unsorted tissue.

This TCR came from a man in his fifties or sixties with non-small cell lung cancer. The rearrangement joins TRBV6-2 or TRBV6-3 to TRBJ2-6; the D gene is possibly TRBD1 (5 bases). The sample taken for sequencing was lung tumor tissue. The CDR3 coding sequence is TGTGCCAGCAGGCTGAATGGGGCCAACCTCCTGACTTTC. The encoded protein is CASRLNGANLLTF.